Listed below are T cell receptor beta chains from one sample, sequenced in a study of blood T cells in healthy people across ages. TCRdb processed the 5' RACE reads anew with MiXCR; each CDR3 protein has one entry. The sample has 790,000 or so distinct CDR3 sequences, about 47% seen once. The sample taken for sequencing was blood. These receptors were taken from an elderly man in good health. Each CDR3 is given with its conserved first and last residue. The D gene is left open where the match is weak. The size field is filled for only some rows; it gives once, few, many or a size class.

size	J	V	length	D	CDR3	DNA
.	TRBJ2-5	TRBV20-1	11	.	CSAPIGETQYF	TGCAGTGCTCCGATCGGGGAGACCCAGTACTTC
.	TRBJ2-7	TRBV20-1	14	.	CSARRWDGSYEQYF	TGCAGTGCTAGAAGGTGGGACGGCTCCTACGAGCAGTACTTC
.	TRBJ2-7	TRBV18	16	TRBD1	CASSRTRQGNGYEQYF	TGTGCCAGCTCACGCACGCGACAGGGAAACGGCTACGAGCAGTACTTC
.	TRBJ1-6	TRBV9	15	.	CASSVSGSHNSPLHF	TGTGCCAGCAGCGTATCAGGGAGTCATAATTCACCCCTCCACTTT
few	TRBJ2-7	TRBV15	13	.	CATSRKRDSEQYF	TGTGCCACCAGCAGAAAACGCGACAGCGAGCAGTACTTC
.	TRBJ2-5	TRBV5-1	14	TRBD2	CASSPTGGVETQYF	TGCGCCAGCAGCCCCACGGGGGGGGTAGAGACCCAGTACTTC
few	TRBJ2-1	TRBV7-2	14	.	CASSWAGSYNEQFF	TGTGCCAGCAGCTGGGCAGGGTCCTACAATGAGCAGTTCTTC
.	TRBJ2-5	TRBV3-1	15	TRBD2	CASSPSGRKQETQYF	TGTGCCAGCAGCCCTAGCGGGAGGAAACAAGAGACCCAGTACTTC
.	TRBJ2-6	TRBV27	16	.	CASSETRPSGANVLTF	TGTGCCAGCAGTGAGACACGGCCCTCTGGGGCCAACGTCCTGACTTTC
few	TRBJ2-1	TRBV6-2/TRBV6-3	14	.	CASGERGGGGEQFF	TGTGCCAGCGGAGAGAGGGGAGGGGGTGGTGAGCAGTTCTTC
few	TRBJ2-7	TRBV6-1	15	.	CASSEASGRTGEQYF	TGTGCCAGCAGTGAAGCCTCCGGGAGAACAGGCGAGCAGTACTTC
.	TRBJ2-3	TRBV20-1	17	.	CSARDLAQGWLRDTQYF	TGCAGTGCTAGAGATCTGGCCCAGGGATGGCTGAGGGATACGCAGTATTTT
once	TRBJ2-2	TRBV11-1	15	TRBD1	CASSPAGTDGGELFF	TGTGCCAGCAGCCCGGCCGGGACAGACGGCGGGGAGCTGTTTTTT
.	TRBJ2-1	TRBV30	12	TRBD1	CAWGQGDNEQFF	TGTGCCTGGGGACAGGGAGACAATGAGCAGTTCTTC
.	TRBJ1-4	TRBV5-1	14	.	CASSPGRINEKLFF	TGCGCCAGCAGCCCGGGGAGGATTAATGAAAAACTGTTTTTT
.	TRBJ2-3	TRBV12-3/TRBV12-4	17	.	CASSPLKTIGGTDTQYF	TGTGCCAGCAGTCCGTTGAAGACTATCGGAGGGACAGATACGCAGTATTTT
.	TRBJ2-7	TRBV18	16	.	CASSPGPGRITYEQYF	TGTGCCAGCTCACCAGGCCCCGGCCGGATAACCTACGAGCAGTACTTC
.	TRBJ2-3	TRBV7-3	17	TRBD2	CASSSTRLSGMGDTQYF	TGTGCCAGCAGCTCAACCCGACTAAGCGGGATGGGAGATACGCAGTATTTT
few	TRBJ2-1	TRBV20-1	19	.	CSARVGGRGGGNVHNEQFF	TGCAGTGCTAGAGTAGGCGGCAGAGGGGGGGGTAACGTCCACAATGAGCAGTTCTTC
few	TRBJ1-1	TRBV7-2	14	.	CASSFVDGNTEAFF	TGTGCCAGCAGCTTCGTTGACGGGAACACTGAAGCTTTCTTT
many	TRBJ2-1	TRBV7-9	14	TRBD1	CASSLGTGEGEQFF	TGTGCCAGCAGCTTAGGGACAGGGGAGGGTGAGCAGTTCTTC
.	TRBJ2-7	TRBV7-6	12	.	CASKGARTEQYF	TGTGCCAGCAAAGGGGCGCGGACCGAGCAGTACTTC